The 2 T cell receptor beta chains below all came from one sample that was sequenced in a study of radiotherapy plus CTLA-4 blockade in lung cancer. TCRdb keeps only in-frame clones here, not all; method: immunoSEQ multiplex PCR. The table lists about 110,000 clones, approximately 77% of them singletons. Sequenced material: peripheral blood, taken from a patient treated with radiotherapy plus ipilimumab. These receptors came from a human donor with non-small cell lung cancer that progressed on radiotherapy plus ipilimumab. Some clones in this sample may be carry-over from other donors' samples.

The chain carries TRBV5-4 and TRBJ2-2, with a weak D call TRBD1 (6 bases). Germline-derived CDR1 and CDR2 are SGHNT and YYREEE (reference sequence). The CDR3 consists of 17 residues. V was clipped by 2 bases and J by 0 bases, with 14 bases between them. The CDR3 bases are TGTGCCAGCAGCTTACGATGGGACAACGCGAACACCGGGGAGCTGTTTTTT. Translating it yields CASSLRWDNANTGELFF.

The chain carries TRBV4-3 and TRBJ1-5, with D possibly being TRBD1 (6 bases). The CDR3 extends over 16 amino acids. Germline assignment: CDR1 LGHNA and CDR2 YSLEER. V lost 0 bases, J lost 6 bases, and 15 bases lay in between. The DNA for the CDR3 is TGCGCCAGCAGCCAAGATCCCACAGGGAAGGGTCAGCCCCAGCATTTT. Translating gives CASSQDPTGKGQPQHF.